This T cell receptor beta chain was sequenced during a study of cytomegalovirus exposure and HLA in healthy donors. Study overall: Earlier, 150 million to 200 million T cells were analyzed, and 117 million unique TCR beta sequences were found among them.

Regarding the study as a whole: Earlier findings revealed that most TCR beta V segments proved productive either about 87% or about 30% of the time.

Between the trimmed V and J ends, which lost 1 base and 1 base, there was a span of 12 bases. CDR1 and CDR2 (germline): SGHRS, YFSETQ. This CDR3 has 16 amino acids. In the PCR, 60 Vbeta and 13 Jbeta primers were used. Clones were sequenced by immunoSEQ multiplex PCR, and TCRdb holds only the in-frame ones, with some missing. This table holds about 180,000 clones, 75% to 90% found once. Of note for this clone: Its cognate antigen is unknown.

The sequencing input was PBMCs. This TCR was sampled from a girl aged 5 to 17 in good health and CMV-seropositive. The chain carries TRBV5-1 and TRBJ2-1, with a possible D match to TRBD2 (6 bases). This CDR3 reads CASSLITGESYNEQFF. In nucleotides, the CDR3 is TGCGCCAGCAGCTTGATCACGGGAGAGTCCTACAATGAGCAGTTCTTC.